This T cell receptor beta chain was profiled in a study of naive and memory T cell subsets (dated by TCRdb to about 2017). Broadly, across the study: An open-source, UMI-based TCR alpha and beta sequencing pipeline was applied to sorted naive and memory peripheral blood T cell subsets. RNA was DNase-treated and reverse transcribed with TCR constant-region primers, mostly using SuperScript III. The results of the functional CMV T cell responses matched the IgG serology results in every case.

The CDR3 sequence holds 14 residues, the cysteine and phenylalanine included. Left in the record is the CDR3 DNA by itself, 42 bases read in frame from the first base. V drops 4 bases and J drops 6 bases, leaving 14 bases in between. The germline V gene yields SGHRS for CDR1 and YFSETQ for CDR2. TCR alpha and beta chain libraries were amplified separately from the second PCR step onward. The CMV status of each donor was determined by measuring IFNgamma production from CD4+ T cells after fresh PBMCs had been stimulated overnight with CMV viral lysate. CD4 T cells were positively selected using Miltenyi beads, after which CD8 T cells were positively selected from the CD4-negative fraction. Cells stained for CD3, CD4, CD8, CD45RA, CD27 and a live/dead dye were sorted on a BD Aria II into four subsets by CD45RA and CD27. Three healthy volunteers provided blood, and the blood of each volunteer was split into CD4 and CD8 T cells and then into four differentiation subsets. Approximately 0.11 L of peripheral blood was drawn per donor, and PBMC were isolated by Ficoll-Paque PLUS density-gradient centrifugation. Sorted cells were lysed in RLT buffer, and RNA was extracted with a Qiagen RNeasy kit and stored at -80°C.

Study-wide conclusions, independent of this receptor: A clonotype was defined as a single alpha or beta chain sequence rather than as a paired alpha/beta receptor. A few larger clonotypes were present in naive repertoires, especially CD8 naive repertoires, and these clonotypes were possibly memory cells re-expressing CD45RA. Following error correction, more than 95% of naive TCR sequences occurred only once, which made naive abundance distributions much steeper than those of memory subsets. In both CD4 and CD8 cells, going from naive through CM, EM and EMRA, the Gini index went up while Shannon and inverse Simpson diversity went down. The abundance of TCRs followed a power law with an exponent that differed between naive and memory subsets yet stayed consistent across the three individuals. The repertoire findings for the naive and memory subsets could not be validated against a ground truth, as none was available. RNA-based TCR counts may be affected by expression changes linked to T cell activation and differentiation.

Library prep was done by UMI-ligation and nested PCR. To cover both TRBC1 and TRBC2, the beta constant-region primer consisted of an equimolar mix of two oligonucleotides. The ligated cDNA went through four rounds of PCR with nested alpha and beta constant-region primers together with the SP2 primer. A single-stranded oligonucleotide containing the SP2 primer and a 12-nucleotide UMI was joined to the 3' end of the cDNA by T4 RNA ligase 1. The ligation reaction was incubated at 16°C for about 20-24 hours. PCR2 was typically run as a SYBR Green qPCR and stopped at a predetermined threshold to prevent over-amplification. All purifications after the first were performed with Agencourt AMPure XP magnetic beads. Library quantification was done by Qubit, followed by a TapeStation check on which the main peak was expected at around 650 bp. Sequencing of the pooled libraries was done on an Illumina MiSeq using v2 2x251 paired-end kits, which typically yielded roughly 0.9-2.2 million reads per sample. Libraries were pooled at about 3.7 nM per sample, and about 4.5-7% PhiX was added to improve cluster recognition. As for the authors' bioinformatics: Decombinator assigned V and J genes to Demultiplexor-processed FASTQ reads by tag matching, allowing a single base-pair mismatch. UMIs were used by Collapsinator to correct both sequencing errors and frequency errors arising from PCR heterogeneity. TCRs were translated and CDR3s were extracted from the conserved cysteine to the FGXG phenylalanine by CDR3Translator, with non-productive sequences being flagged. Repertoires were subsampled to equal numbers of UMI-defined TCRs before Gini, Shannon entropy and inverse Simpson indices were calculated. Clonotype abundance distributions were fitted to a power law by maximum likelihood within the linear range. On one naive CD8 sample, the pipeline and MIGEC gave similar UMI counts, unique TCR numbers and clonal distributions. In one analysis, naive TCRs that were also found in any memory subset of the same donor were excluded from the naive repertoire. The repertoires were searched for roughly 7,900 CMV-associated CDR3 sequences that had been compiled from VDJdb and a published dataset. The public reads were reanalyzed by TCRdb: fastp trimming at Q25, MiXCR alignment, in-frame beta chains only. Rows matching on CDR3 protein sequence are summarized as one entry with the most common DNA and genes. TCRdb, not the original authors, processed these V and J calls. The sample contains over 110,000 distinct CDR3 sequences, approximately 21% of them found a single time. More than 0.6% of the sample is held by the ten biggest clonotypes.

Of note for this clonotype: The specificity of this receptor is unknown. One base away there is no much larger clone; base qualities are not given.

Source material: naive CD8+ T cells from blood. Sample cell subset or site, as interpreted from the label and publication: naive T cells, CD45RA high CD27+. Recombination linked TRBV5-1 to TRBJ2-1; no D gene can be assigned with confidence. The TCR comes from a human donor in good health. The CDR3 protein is CASSLLWGGNEQFF. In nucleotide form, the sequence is TGCGCCAGCAGCCTCCTGTGGGGTGGCAATGAGCAGTTCTTC.